The 7 T cell receptor beta chains reported below all come from one sample, sequenced in a study of cytomegalovirus exposure and HLA in healthy donors. Researchers ran the PCR with 60 Vbeta and 13 Jbeta primers. TCRdb keeps only in-frame clones here, not all; method: immunoSEQ multiplex PCR. The sample carries fewer than 250,000 clones, 60% to 80% recorded once. The material sequenced was PBMCs. The receptors shown here come from a woman between 18 and 29 years old in good health and CMV-seronegative.

V is TRBV29-1 and J is TRBJ1-2, with 7 bases identical to TRBD1. The germline V gene has CDR1 SQVTM and CDR2 ANQGSEA. V gave up 5 bases and J gave up 4 bases; unmatched junction bases: 13. The CDR3 spans 15 residues. The DNA for the CDR3 is TGCAGCGTTCCAAACCCGCAGGGGGTGCCCTATGGCTACACCTTC. Translation gives CSVPNPQGVPYGYTF.

A word on this clone: The junction and the germline gene differ at one end; a read error may be behind it. This sequence joins TRBV7-7 and TRBJ1-2; possibly TRBD1 for D (5 bases). This CDR3 is built from 14 residues. CDR1 SSHAT and CDR2 FNYEAQ come from the germline V gene (reference sequence). The CDR3 protein is CASSLAHRNYDYTF. The DNA of the CDR3 is TGTGCCAGCAGCCTCGCCCACAGGAACTATGACTACACCTTC.

The chain uses TRBV18 and TRBJ2-2, with 7 bases fitting TRBD1. CDR3 length: 15 residues. The germline gives CDR1 KGHSH, CDR2 LQKENI. Trimming removed 3 bases from V and 0 bases from J; junction bases left unmatched: 1. The CDR3 here is CASSPGQANTGELFF. The CDR3 DNA reads TGTGCCAGCTCACCTGGACAGGCGAACACCGGGGAGCTGTTTTTT.

V usage is TRBV30 and J usage is TRBJ2-1, with 10 bases fitting TRBD2. Germline values: CDR1 GTSNPN, CDR2 SVGIG (reference sequence). The CDR3 is made up of 13 amino acids. The junction had 10 bases not matched to a gene; V was cut back by 8 bases and J by 9 bases. The CDR3 reads CAGSSGSIGEQFF. In DNA, the CDR3 is TGTGCCGGATCTAGCGGGAGTATCGGTGAGCAGTTCTTC. The full variable domain, with the rest looked up from reference TRBV30 and TRBJ2-1, is SQTIHQWPATLVQPVGSPLSLECTVEGTSNPNLYWYRQAAGRGLQLLFYSVGIGQISSEVPQNLSASRPQDRQFILSSKKLLLSDSGFYLCAGSSGSIGEQFFGPGTRLTVL.

The chain recombines TRBV28 with TRBJ2-1, with 9 bases lining up with TRBD2. J was trimmed by 1 base and V by 4 bases; bases with no gene match: 2. CDR3 length: 15 residues. Germline CDR1 MDHEN, CDR2 SYDVKM. CDR3 residues: CASSSAGGSYNEQFF. CDR3 DNA: TGTGCCAGCAGTTCAGCGGGAGGATCCTACAATGAGCAGTTCTTC. Variable domain in full (rest from reference TRBV28 and TRBJ2-1): DVKVTQSSRYLVKRTGEKVFLECVQDMDHENMFWYRQDPGLGLRLIYFSYDVKMKEKGDIPEGYSVSREKKERFSLILESASTNQTSMYLCASSSAGGSYNEQFFGPGTRLTVL.

This clone has more than one count but fewer than ten. The chain links TRBV15 to TRBJ1-5, with D perhaps matching TRBD1 (6 bases). V was cut by 7 bases and J by 0 bases, with 13 bases left in between. CDR1 LNHNV and CDR2 YYDKDF come from the germline V gene (reference sequence). The CDR3 totals 15 residues. The CDR3 reads CATMTDRLSNQPQHF. CDR3 DNA: TGTGCCACCATGACCGACAGGCTTAGCAATCAGCCCCAGCATTTT.

This clone was counted only a few times. The chain's CDR3 is CASSTGLAGGPEQYF. For the CDR3, the DNA is TGTGCCAGCAGCACTGGACTAGCGGGAGGACCCGAGCAGTACTTC. The chain uses TRBV5-5 and TRBJ2-7; TRBD2 matches at 14 bases. CDR3 length equals 15 residues. Trimming cost V 4 bases and J 6 bases; bases outside gene matches: 6. From germline, CDR1 is SGHKS and CDR2 YYEKEE (reference sequence).